The rows below give T cell receptor beta chains drawn from one sample of a study of T cell repertoires in cytomegalovirus infection. No antigen has been assigned to these receptors. TCRdb reanalysed the reads using MiXCR and keeps one entry per CDR3 protein. The sample holds 550,000 to 700,000 distinct CDR3 sequences; 40% are singletons and the top ten take about half. The sequences come from cultured PBMCs, collected from culture after CMV antigen stimulation. Receptor source: a human donor in good health (CMV status not recorded). Some clones in this sample may be carry-over from other donors' samples. CDR3s leave out the opening cysteine and the closing phenylalanine or tryptophan.

v_call cdr3_aa
TRBV12-3/TRBV12-4 ASSLDFRRETQY
TRBV11-2 ASSLDSRGAGELF
TRBV6-2/TRBV6-3 ASSYSIGHLEGSPLH
TRBV6-5 ASSYFRSSEQF
TRBV7-9 ASSWGSVPYT
TRBV2 ASSEAPGSKLF
TRBV7-2 ASSFTGGIAEAF
TRBV19 ASSLLAGGRTGELF
TRBV6-6 ASSYSRGSGRLQLYEQY
TRBV6-1 ASSERTWADTQY
TRBV7-4 ASSLLAFLDQPQH
TRBV11-2 ASSSFRDATSRLNTEAF
TRBV7-2 ASSLLVDPSGEQF
TRBV6-1 ASRLQGAGQPQH
TRBV5-5 ASSLMGGQETQY
TRBV6-5 ASRKSGSNQPQH
TRBV7-2 ASSVQRGAANYT
TRBV7-2 ASSLNSQPPKEQF
TRBV7-2 ASSLAPNREGGYT
TRBV12-3/TRBV12-4 ASSFTGDDETQY
TRBV7-2 ASSPGLAGVYEQY
TRBV27 ASSPVGDSSNQPQH
TRBV19 ASSIEGDTEAF
TRBV27 ASSRGTGYYEQY
TRBV6-1 ASSTVEAGELF
TRBV7-6 ASSLGARQLLGNTIY
TRBV27 ASSPTILPGDTQY
TRBV7-2 ASSPAVGSPLH
TRBV7-6 ASSDFRNEKLF
TRBV15 ATSKFKSGRATNEQY
TRBV7-2 ASSPRGLAGGRETQY
TRBV12-5 ASGFQTGSYGYT
TRBV7-9 ASSLAPGQGNTGELF
TRBV5-4 ASHNPDSQETQY
TRBV7-6 ASRGSYEQY
TRBV27 ASSLSNGGGRDGYT
TRBV5-4 ASSYPPYQETQY
TRBV5-1 ASSLDSSGYYNEQF
TRBV12-3/TRBV12-4 ASSLAAAGTQY
TRBV5-4 ASSVQGEDEKLF
TRBV7-2 ASSSKAGNTIY
TRBV7-9 ASSQGHGPHEQF
TRBV11-3 ASSLSPPGTGELF
TRBV6-1 ASSYQGQANTEAF
TRBV30 AQEGSSGNTIY
TRBV5-1 ASSAETRDIQY
TRBV12-3/TRBV12-4 ASKLQGVANYGYT
TRBV5-1 ASSSIRLGDTEAF
TRBV7-8 ASTTYGTGHYEQY
TRBV20-1 SARDRQGWGSTEAF
TRBV4-2 ASSQEGGAGGSEETQY
TRBV7-2 ASSPHPGPYNSPLH
TRBV20-1 SARRPRADNEQF
TRBV28 ASTGRGPYEQY